This passage covers 20 T cell receptor beta chains from one sample sequenced in a study of blood T cell repertoires in COVID-19. Clones were sequenced by immunoSEQ multiplex PCR, and TCRdb holds only the in-frame ones, with some missing. The data contain fewer than 250,000 clones, about nine tenths of them singletons. What was sequenced was peripheral blood. These receptors came from a man aged 25 to 45 with COVID-19, enrolled during active disease.

The chain combines TRBV27 with TRBJ2-5; D not resolved. Germline V gene sequence: CDR1 MNHEY, CDR2 SMNVEV (reference sequence). This CDR3 comprises 14 residues. Trimming took off 1 base at V and 0 bases at J, with 6 bases between the two ends. Here the CDR3 DNA reads TGTGCCAGCAGTTTATTCACGGACCAAGAGACCCAGTACTTC. Translated, it gives CASSLFTDQETQYF.

The J gene is TRBJ1-4, the V gene TRBV20-1, with D unresolved. The ends were cut back, 1 base at V and 8 bases at J, with 5 bases in the middle. The CDR3 runs 11 residues. Germline V lookup: CDR1 DFQATT, CDR2 SNEGSKA (reference sequence). The chain's CDR3 is CSARVREKLFF. CDR3 coding DNA: TGCAGTGCTAGAGTGCGCGAAAAACTGTTTTTT.

This clone has just a few counts. As DNA, the CDR3 is TGTGCCAGCAGCGATGGGGGGGCGACAGGAGGGGGCTACACCTTC. This sequence encodes CASSDGGATGGGYTF. The genes are TRBV5-4 and TRBJ1-2; weak D call: TRBD1 (6 bases). The length of the CDR3 is 15 residues. The germline V and J ends were trimmed by 4 bases and 8 bases, with 21 bases remaining between them. Per germline, CDR1 SGHNT and CDR2 YYREEE (reference sequence).

This sequence joins TRBV7-9 and TRBJ2-3; D possibly corresponds to TRBD2 (6 bases). V was cut by 1 base and J by 4 bases, with 12 bases left in between. The germline V gene encodes CDR1 SEHNR and CDR2 FQNEAQ (reference sequence). This CDR3 has 15 residues. The CDR3 DNA follows: TGTGCCAGCAGCTTAGTCGGAGGGAGCGCAGATACGCAGTATTTT. This translates into CASSLVGGSADTQYF.

The rearrangement uses TRBV2 and TRBJ2-2; 8 nucleotides match TRBD2. V dropped 7 bases and J dropped 4; count of bases not matched to a gene: 8. CDR3 length: 15 amino acids. Germline V gene data show CDR1 as SNHLY and CDR2 as FYNNEI. The CDR3 DNA is TGTGCCAGCACCGTACGGGGGGGGGCCACCGGGGAGCTGTTTTTT. This sequence encodes CASTVRGGATGELFF.

The chain carries TRBV6-5 and TRBJ1-1; possible D gene TRBD1, 5 bases. V lost 2 bases, J lost 1 base, and 5 bases lay in between. The V gene's germline CDR1 is MNHEY and CDR2 SVGAGI. This CDR3 has 13 amino acids. CDR3 in DNA: TGTGCCAGCAGTTACGGACAGAACACTGAAGCTTTCTTT. Translating it yields CASSYGQNTEAFF.

V is TRBV9 and J is TRBJ1-2; 7 bases are shared with TRBD1. V shed 0 bases and J 6 bases; nucleotides not matched to a gene: 5. This CDR3 comprises 14 residues. Germline V CDR1 and CDR2: SGDLS, YYNGEE. DNA for the CDR3: TGTGCCAGCAGCGTAGCGACAGGGTTGAATGGCTACACCTTC. It is translated as CASSVATGLNGYTF.

This rearrangement joins TRBV11-2 to TRBJ1-6, with 8 bases aligning to TRBD1. Trimming cost V 1 base and J 7 bases; bases outside gene matches: 3. The CDR3 has 15 amino acids. Per germline, CDR1 SGHAT and CDR2 FQNNGV. In DNA form, the CDR3 reads TGTGCCAGCAGCTTAGTCAGGGGGCTAAATTCACCCCTCCACTTT. It specifies CASSLVRGLNSPLHF. Complete variable domain (other parts from reference TRBV11-2 and TRBJ1-6): EAGVAQSPRYKIIEKRQSVAFWCNPISGHATLYWYQQILGQGPKLLIQFQNNGVVDDSQLPKDRFSAERLKGVDSTLKIQPAKLEDSAVYLCASSLVRGLNSPLHFGNGTRLTVT.

This clone has only one observation. The chain links TRBV4-1 to TRBJ1-1, with a possible D match to TRBD1 (6 bases). The length of the CDR3 is 16 residues. CDR1 is MGHRA, CDR2 YSYEKL, per germline. Trimming took off 0 bases at V and 4 bases at J, with 15 bases between the two ends. CDR3 nucleotides: TGCGCCAGCAGCCAAGAAGGGGTGGGACACCTCACTGAAGCTTTCTTT. Its protein product is CASSQEGVGHLTEAFF.

The CDR3 protein is CATATSGGTYEQYF. In nucleotides, the CDR3 is TGTGCCACCGCGACTAGCGGGGGGACCTACGAGCAGTACTTC. The gene calls are TRBV2 and TRBJ2-7, with TRBD2 matching over 13 bases. The germline V gene has CDR1 SNHLY and CDR2 FYNNEI. V shed 10 bases and J 2 bases; nucleotides not matched to a gene: 5. CDR3 length equals 14 residues.

The CDR3 spells CASSSPGQGNYGYTF. For the CDR3, the DNA is TGTGCCAGCAGCTCACCGGGACAGGGAAACTATGGCTACACCTTC. The J gene is TRBJ1-2, the V gene TRBV7-9, with 9 positions matching TRBD1. The CDR3 sequence is 15 residues long. Germline lookup yields CDR1 SEHNR and CDR2 FQNEAQ (reference sequence). The V and J ends lost 4 bases and 2 bases, in that order; junction bases with no gene match: 5.

This chain links TRBV9 with TRBJ1-6, with 10 bases aligning to TRBD1. The germline V gene encodes CDR1 SGDLS and CDR2 YYNGEE. V gave up 3 bases and J gave up 5 bases; unmatched junction bases: 5. CDR3 length: 16 residues. The CDR3 here is CASSGQGAFHNSPLHF. CDR3 DNA sequence: TGTGCCAGCAGCGGACAGGGGGCATTCCATAATTCACCCCTCCACTTT.

V usage is TRBV5-1 and J usage is TRBJ1-2; 9 bases match TRBD1. The germline V gene encodes CDR1 SGHRS and CDR2 YFSETQ. This CDR3 spans 13 amino acids. V trimming: 3 bases; J trimming: 7 bases; junction bases outside the gene matches: 4. In DNA, the CDR3 is TGCGCCAGCAGCTACGACAGGGGGTTTGGCTACACCTTC. Its protein is CASSYDRGFGYTF.

The chain uses TRBV3-1 (or the pseudogene TRBV3-2) and TRBJ1-2; TRBD1 is a possible D gene (6 bases). Trimming shortened V by 1 base and J by 2 bases, and 11 bases separated the two germline ends. The germline gives CDR1 LGHDT, CDR2 YNNKEL (reference sequence). This CDR3 spans 15 amino acids. CDR3 DNA: TGTGCCAGCAGCCAAGCTTTTACAGGGAACTATGGCTACACCTTC. Amino acids: CASSQAFTGNYGYTF.

This clone was recorded a few times. The chain joins TRBV9 to TRBJ2-4; 14 bases match TRBD2. This CDR3 comprises 18 residues. The germline gives CDR1 SGDLS, CDR2 YYNGEE. Germline trimming cut 1 base from V and 8 bases from J; bases unmatched to any gene: 11. The CDR3 nucleotides are TGTGCCAGCAGCGTAACCCCTGGACTAGCGGGGGGCGTGGACATTCAGTACTTC. Residues: CASSVTPGLAGGVDIQYF. The whole variable domain, remainder taken from reference TRBV9 and TRBJ2-4, is DSGVTQTPKHLITATGQRVTLRCSPRSGDLSVYWYQQSLDQGLQFLIQYYNGEERAKGNILERFSAQQFPDLHSELNLSSLELGDSALYFCASSVTPGLAGGVDIQYFGAGTRLSVL.

In this sample, this clone turned up once. The chain recombines TRBV3-1 (or the pseudogene TRBV3-2) with TRBJ2-4, with TRBD1 matching 9 bases. CDR3 length: 15 residues. Germline CDR1 is LGHDT and CDR2 is YNNKEL (reference sequence). V lost 0 bases and J lost 10; bases outside the gene matches: 7. The CDR3 nucleotides are TGTGCCAGCAGCCAAGATTGGGGACAGGGTAAAATTCAGTACTTC. It translates to CASSQDWGQGKIQYF.

The J gene is TRBJ1-1, the V gene TRBV19; D is perhaps TRBD1 (5 bases). Looked up from germline, CDR1 is LNHDA and CDR2 is SQIVND (reference sequence). V gave up 5 bases and J gave up 4 bases, with 17 bases separating them. The CDR3 consists of 15 residues. The CDR3 reads CASSLGPGRTTEAFF. In DNA, the CDR3 is TGTGCCAGTAGTTTAGGGCCAGGGAGGACCACTGAAGCTTTCTTT.

The chain carries TRBV10-3 and TRBJ1-1, with D tentatively TRBD1 (6 bases). Looked up from germline, CDR1 is ENHRY and CDR2 is SYGVKD. The CDR3 is 13 residues long. The V end was cut by 10 bases, the J end by 2 bases, with 14 bases between. DNA for the CDR3: TGTGCCACCAGACAGGAGCTAAACACTGAAGCTTTCTTT. Protein: CATRQELNTEAFF.

The chain employs TRBV12-3 or TRBV12-4 and TRBJ2-1, with 12 bases matching TRBD2. This CDR3 is 13 amino acids long. Trimming at V came to 2 bases and at J to 15 bases, leaving 5 bases not matched to a gene. CDR3: CASSLTTSGGWFF. DNA of the CDR3: TGTGCCAGCAGTTTAACAACTAGCGGGGGGTGGTTCTTC.

This chain links TRBV24-1 with TRBJ1-1, with D possibly TRBD1 on 5 matching bases. V was clipped by 7 bases and J by 0 bases, with 8 bases between them. Germline V CDR1 and CDR2: KGHDR, SFDVKD. CDR3 size: 13 residues. CDR3 sequence (DNA): TGTGCCACCAGGCAGGGTGTGAACACTGAAGCTTTCTTT. Residues: CATRQGVNTEAFF.